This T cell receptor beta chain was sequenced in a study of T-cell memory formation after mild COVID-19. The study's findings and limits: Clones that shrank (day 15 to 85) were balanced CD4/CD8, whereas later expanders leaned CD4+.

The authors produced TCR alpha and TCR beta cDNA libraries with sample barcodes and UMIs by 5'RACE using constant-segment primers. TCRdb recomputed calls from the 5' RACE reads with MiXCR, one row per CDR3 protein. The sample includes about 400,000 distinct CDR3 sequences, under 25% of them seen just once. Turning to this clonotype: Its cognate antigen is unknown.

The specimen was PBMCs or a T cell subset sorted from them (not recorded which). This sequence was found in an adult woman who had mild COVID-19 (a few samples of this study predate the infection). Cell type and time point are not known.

The CDR3 region is CASSSTGERAQYF. The DNA for the CDR3 is TGTGCCAGCAGCTCCACAGGGGAACGGGCACAGTATTTT. V gene TRBV11-3 combines with J gene TRBJ2-3, with TRBD1 identical over 7 bases. The CDR3 is 13 amino acids. Germline V gene data show CDR1 as SGHNT and CDR2 as YENEEA. V trimming: 4 bases; J trimming: 12 bases; junction bases outside the gene matches: 10. Supplemented by reference TRBV11-3 and TRBJ2-3, the full variable domain reads EAGVVQSPRYKIIEKKQPVAFWCNPISGHNTLYWYLQNLGQGPELLIRYENEEAVDDSQLPKDRFSAERLKGVDSTLKIQPAELGDSAVYLCASSSTGERAQYFGPGTRLTVL.